The 4 T cell receptor beta chains listed next were all sequenced from one sample in a study of a mutant IDH1 vaccine in newly diagnosed glioma. Described time point: baseline, week 1 (first vaccination visit). Specified treatment: pre-vaccination baseline after standard-of-care therapy. Using immunoSEQ multiplex PCR, the repertoire was profiled, and TCRdb retains in-frame clones only, with some absent. The sample has approximately 92,000 clones; roughly four fifths are singletons. Sample: PBMCs, taken from a glioma patient treated with radiotherapy, temozolomide or both. These receptors were obtained from a woman aged 50 to 60 with glioma.

The table lists this clone with a count of one. This chain joins TRBV10-3 and TRBJ1-1; D may be TRBD1 (6 bases). Germline loops: CDR1 ENHRY, CDR2 SYGVKD. V shed 7 bases and J shed 5 bases, with 20 bases lying between them. CDR3 size: 15 residues. The CDR3 DNA follows: TGTGCCATCAACAAAATTGCAGGGGCCGGGACTGAAGCTTTCTTT. Its translation: CAINKIAGAGTEAFF.

This clone was detected a few times. Within the sample, other DNA sequences also encode this same CDR3. V gene TRBV2 combines with J gene TRBJ2-7; D is uncertain. Per germline, CDR1 SNHLY and CDR2 FYNNEI. Trimming pared 5 bases from V and 3 bases from J, leaving 5 bases between. CDR3 length: 11 amino acids. The CDR3 DNA reads as TGTGCCAGCAGTCCTAGCTACGAGCAGTACTTC. This sequence encodes CASSPSYEQYF.

The chain has TRBV27 and TRBJ2-3; D is ambiguous. Germline CDR1 reads MNHEY; CDR2 reads SMNVEV (reference sequence). Trimming cost V 2 bases and J 5 bases, with 8 bases left between them. This CDR3 comprises 13 residues. CDR3 region: CASSLRPQDTQYF. The CDR3 nucleotides read TGTGCCAGCAGTTTACGACCCCAAGATACGCAGTATTTT.

CDR3 residues: CASSLRISGANVLTF. Written as DNA, the CDR3 is TGTGCCAGCAGCTTAAGAATTTCTGGGGCCAACGTCCTGACTTTC. The chain carries TRBV5-6 and TRBJ2-6, with D unresolved. Germline assignment: CDR1 SGHDT and CDR2 YYEEEE. V was clipped by 2 bases and J by 1 base, with 7 bases between them. The CDR3 extends over 15 amino acids.